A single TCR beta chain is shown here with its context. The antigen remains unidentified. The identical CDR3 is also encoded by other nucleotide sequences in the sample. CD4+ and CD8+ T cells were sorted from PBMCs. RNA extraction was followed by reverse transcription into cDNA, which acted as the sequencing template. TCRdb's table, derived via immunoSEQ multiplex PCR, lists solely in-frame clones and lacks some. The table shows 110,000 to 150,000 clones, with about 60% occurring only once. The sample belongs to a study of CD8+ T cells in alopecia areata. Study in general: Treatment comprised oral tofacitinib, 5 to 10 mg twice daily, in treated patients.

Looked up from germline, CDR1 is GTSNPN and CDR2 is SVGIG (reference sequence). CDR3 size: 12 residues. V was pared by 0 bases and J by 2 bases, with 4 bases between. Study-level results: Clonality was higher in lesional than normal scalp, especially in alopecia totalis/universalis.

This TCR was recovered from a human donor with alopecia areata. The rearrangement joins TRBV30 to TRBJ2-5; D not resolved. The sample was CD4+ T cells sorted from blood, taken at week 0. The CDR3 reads CAWSVLQETQYF. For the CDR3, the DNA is TGTGCCTGGAGTGTACTACAAGAGACCCAGTACTTC. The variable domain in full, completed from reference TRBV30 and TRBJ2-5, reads SQTIHQWPATLVQPVGSPLSLECTVEGTSNPNLYWYRQAAGRGLQLLFYSVGIGQISSEVPQNLSASRPQDRQFILSSKKLLLSDSGFYLCAWSVLQETQYFGPGTRLLVL.